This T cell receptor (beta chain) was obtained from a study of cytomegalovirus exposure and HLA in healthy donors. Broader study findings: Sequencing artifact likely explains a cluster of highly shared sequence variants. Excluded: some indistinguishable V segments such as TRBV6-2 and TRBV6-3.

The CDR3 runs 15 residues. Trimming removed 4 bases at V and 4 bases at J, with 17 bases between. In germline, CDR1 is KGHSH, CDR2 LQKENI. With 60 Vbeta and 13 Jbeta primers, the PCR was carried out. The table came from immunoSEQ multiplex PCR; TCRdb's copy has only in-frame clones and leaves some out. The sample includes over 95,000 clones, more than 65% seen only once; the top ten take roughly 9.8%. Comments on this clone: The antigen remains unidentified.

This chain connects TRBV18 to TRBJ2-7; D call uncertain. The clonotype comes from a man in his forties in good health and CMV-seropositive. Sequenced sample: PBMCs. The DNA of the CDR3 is TGTGCCAGCTCACGACCTCTGGGCAGTTTTTACGAGCAGTACTTC. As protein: CASSRPLGSFYEQYF. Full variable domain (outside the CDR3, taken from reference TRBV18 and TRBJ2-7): NAGVMQNPRHLVRRRGQEARLRCSPMKGHSHVYWYRQLPEEGLKFMVYLQKENIIDESGMPKERFSAEFPKEGPSILRIQQVVRGDSAAYFCASSRPLGSFYEQYFGPGTRLTVT.